This T cell receptor beta chain was identified during a study of metastatic and nonmetastatic thyroid tumors. Study at large: Blood and tumor or nodule tissue repertoires from malignant and benign thyroid patients were compared.

Study-wide results and caveats: Within blood and tumor, benign nodules reportedly had significantly lower TCR beta diversity than malignant thyroid tumors did.

No patient had received any treatment before thyroid surgery. TCRdb reanalyzed the PCR reads with MiXCR. The sample carries 15,000 to 20,000 clones, around 22% recorded once. The table lists this clone with a count of one. Its antigen remains unknown. The CDR3 covers 20 residues. In germline, CDR1 is SGHRS, CDR2 YFSETQ. V lost 3 bases and J lost 3; bases outside the gene matches: 18. This sequence was found in a female donor with papillary thyroid cancer or a benign thyroid nodule (not recorded which). Some clones in this sample may be carry-over from other donors' samples. Sequencing was performed on adjacent normal tissue. This chain joins TRBV5-1 and TRBJ2-2; TRBD2 matches at 9 bases. The CDR3 is CASSSLISRPGGRDTGELFF. CDR3 nucleotide sequence: TGCGCCAGCAGCTCGCTTATCTCCCGACCCGGCGGGAGGGACACCGGGGAGCTGTTTTTT. The variable domain in full, with the rest retrieved from reference TRBV5-1 and TRBJ2-2, is KAGVTQTPRYLIKTRGQQVTLSCSPISGHRSVSWYQQTPGQGLQFLFEYFSETQRNKGNFPGRFSGRQFSNSRSEMNVSTLELGDSALYLCASSSLISRPGGRDTGELFFGEGSRLTVL.